This T cell receptor beta chain is drawn from a study of lung T cells in sarcoidosis with Löfgren's syndrome. CDR3 length: 16 amino acids. Germline V lookup: CDR1 MDHEN, CDR2 SYDVKM. With V trimmed by 6 bases and J by 3 bases, 10 bases remained unmatched. This clonotype was seen at least ten times. TCRdb processed the reads anew with MiXCR; each CDR3 protein has one entry. The sample lists 60,000 to 65,000 distinct CDR3 sequences; around 20% were seen once. Sequencing was performed on CD4+ T cells from PBMCs. The receptor's source is a human donor with sarcoidosis (Löfgren's syndrome or another form), or a control subject (not recorded which). The gene calls are TRBV28 and TRBJ1-5; the match to TRBD1 covers 8 bases. DNA of the CDR3: TGTGCCAGCAGCTTCCCGACAGGGGCCACCAATCAGCCCCAGCATTTT. This gives the protein CASSFPTGATNQPQHF.